This T cell receptor beta chain was recovered during a study of blood T cells in healthy people across ages. V gave up 2 bases and J gave up 10 bases, with 22 bases separating them. The germline V gene has CDR1 SGHAT and CDR2 FQNNGV. The CDR3 has 16 amino acids. Alongside a J-beta primer mix, a sample-barcoded 5' primer served in a second PCR lasting about 7 to 11 cycles. TCRdb reanalysed the 5' RACE reads using MiXCR and keeps one entry per CDR3 protein. The profile shows more than 500,000 distinct CDR3 sequences, about 26% of them singletons. Total RNA was extracted at no less than 6 micrograms per sample. These same data were also listed under a study on T cells of mothers and their children. Turning to that study: Related mother and child pairs showed slightly greater overlap (not significant) than unrelated pairs did.

The source is a boy between 2 and 10 years old in good health. Sample: blood. The chain joins TRBV11-2 to TRBJ2-3, with D maybe TRBD2 (7 bases). The DNA of the CDR3 is TGTGCCAGCAGCTTACCATGGGGGGGGCAAAGAGCTGCGCAGTATTTT. This gives the protein CASSLPWGGQRAAQYF.